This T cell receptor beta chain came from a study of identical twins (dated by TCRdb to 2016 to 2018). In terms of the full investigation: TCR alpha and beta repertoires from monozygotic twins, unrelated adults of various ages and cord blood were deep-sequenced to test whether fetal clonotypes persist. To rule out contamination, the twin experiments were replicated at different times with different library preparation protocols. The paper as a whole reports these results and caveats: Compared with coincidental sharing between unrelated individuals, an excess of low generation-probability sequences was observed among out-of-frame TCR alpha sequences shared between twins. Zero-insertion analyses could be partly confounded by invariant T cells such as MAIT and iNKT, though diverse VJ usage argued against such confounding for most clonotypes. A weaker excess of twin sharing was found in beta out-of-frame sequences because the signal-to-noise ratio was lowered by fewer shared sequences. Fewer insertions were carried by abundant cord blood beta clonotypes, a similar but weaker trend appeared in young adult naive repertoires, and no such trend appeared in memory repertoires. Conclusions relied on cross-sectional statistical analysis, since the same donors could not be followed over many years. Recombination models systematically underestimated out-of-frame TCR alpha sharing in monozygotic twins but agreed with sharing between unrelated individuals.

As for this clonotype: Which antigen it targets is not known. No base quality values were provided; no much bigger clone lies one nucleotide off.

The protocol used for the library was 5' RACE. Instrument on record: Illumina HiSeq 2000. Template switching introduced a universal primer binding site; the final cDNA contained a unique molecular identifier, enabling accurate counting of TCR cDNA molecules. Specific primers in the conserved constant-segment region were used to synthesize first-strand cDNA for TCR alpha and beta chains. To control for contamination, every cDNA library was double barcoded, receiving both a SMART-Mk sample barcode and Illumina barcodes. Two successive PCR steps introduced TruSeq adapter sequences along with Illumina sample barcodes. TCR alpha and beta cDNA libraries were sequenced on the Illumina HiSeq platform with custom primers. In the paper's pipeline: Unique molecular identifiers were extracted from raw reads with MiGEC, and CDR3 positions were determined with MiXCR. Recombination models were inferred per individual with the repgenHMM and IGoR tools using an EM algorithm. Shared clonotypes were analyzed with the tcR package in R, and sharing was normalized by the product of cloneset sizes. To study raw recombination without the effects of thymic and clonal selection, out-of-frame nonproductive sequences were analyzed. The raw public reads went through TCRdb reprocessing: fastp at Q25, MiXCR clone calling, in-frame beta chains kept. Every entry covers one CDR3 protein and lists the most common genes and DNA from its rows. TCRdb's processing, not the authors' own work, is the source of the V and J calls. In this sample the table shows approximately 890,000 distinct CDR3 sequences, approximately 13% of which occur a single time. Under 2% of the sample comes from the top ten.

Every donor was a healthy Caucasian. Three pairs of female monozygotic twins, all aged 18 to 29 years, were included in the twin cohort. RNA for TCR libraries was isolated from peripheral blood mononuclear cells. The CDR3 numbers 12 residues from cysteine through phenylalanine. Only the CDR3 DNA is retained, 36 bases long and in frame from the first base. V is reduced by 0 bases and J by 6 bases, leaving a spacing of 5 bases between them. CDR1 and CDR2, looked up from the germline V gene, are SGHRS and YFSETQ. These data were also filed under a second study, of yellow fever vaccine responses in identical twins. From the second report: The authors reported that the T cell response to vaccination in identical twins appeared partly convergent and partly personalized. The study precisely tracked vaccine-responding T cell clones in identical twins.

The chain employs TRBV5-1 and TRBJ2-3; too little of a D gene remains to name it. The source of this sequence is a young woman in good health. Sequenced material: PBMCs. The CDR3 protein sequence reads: CASSLEFDTQYF. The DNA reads TGCGCCAGCAGCTTGGAGTTCGATACGCAGTATTTT.